A single T cell receptor (beta chain) is shown here with its context. Per the germline V gene, CDR1 is MNHEY and CDR2 is SVGAGI. Deletions cut 6 bases from V and 4 bases from J, with 18 bases between. The length of the CDR3 is 15 residues. Produced via immunoSEQ multiplex PCR; TCRdb's table is partial and in-frame only. The repertoire holds 65,000 to 75,000 clones, 70% to 90% seen once, with around 5.1% in the top ten. This specimen comes from a study of technical replicates of blood from several donors. This sequence originates from a human donor in good health. Some clones in this sample may be carry-over from other donors' samples. Sequencing was done on a sample of PBMCs. The chain uses TRBV6-5 and TRBJ2-5; D might be TRBD2 (6 bases). CDR3 DNA sequence: TGTGCCAGCAGCCCGGTCCGACTAGTCGGAGAGACCCAGTACTTC. It codes for CASSPVRLVGETQYF.